These 19 T cell receptor beta chains were sequenced from one sample in a study of blood T cell repertoires in COVID-19. Profiling relied on immunoSEQ multiplex PCR, and the TCRdb table lists in-frame clones only, not all of them. The sample yields a few hundred thousand clones, around 81% seen once. What was sequenced was PBMCs or T cells enriched from blood (not recorded which). Receptors originate from a man aged 25-45 years with acute COVID-19.

The V and J genes are TRBV5-1 and TRBJ2-1, with 10 bases matching TRBD2. The CDR3 spans 16 residues. The ends lost 0 bases at V and 5 bases at J; junction bases unmatched: 5. CDR1 is SGHRS and CDR2 is YFSETQ in the germline V gene. CDR3 sequence: CASSLESGGADNEQFF. CDR3 DNA: TGCGCCAGCAGCTTGGAGAGCGGGGGGGCCGACAATGAGCAGTTCTTC.

This clone was detected only a few times. The CDR3 coding sequence is TGTGCCAGCAGTGGACCTTACTCCACAGGCAACTATGGCTACACCTTC. This sequence encodes CASSGPYSTGNYGYTF. The V call is TRBV6-1, the J call TRBJ1-2; D possibly corresponds to TRBD1 (5 bases). This CDR3 comprises 16 residues. Germline V CDR1 and CDR2: MNHNS, SASEGT. V was clipped by 4 bases and J by 2 bases, with 17 bases between them.

The rearrangement links TRBV4-1 to TRBJ2-5; 7 nucleotides line up with TRBD2. CDR3 size: 15 residues. The germline V gene has CDR1 MGHRA and CDR2 YSYEKL. V dropped 0 bases and J dropped 3; count of bases not matched to a gene: 4. The CDR3 sequence is CASSQDQGLEETQYF. CDR3 bases: TGCGCCAGCAGCCAAGATCAAGGACTAGAAGAGACCCAGTACTTC.

V is TRBV27 and J is TRBJ2-3, with D perhaps matching TRBD2 (5 bases). V lost 6 bases, J lost 1 base, and 11 bases lay in between. The CDR3 is 14 residues long. Germline loops: CDR1 MNHEY, CDR2 SMNVEV (reference sequence). The CDR3 DNA is TGTGCCAGCAGCTCTATCGGGGGCACAGATACGCAGTATTTT. This codes for CASSSIGGTDTQYF.

The CDR3 DNA reads as TGTGCCAGCAGTTTTACTAGCGGGGGGCAAGAGACCCAGTACTTC. This translates into CASSFTSGGQETQYF. The chain employs TRBV27 and TRBJ2-5, with 12 bases lining up with TRBD2. The V gene's germline CDR1 is MNHEY and CDR2 SMNVEV (reference sequence). This CDR3 region has 15 residues. V shed 3 bases, J shed 2 bases, and the junction held 1 base outside the gene matches.

This clone was found once. V and J are TRBV7-2 and TRBJ2-1; 11 bases are a match to TRBD2. Germline CDR1 and CDR2: SGHTA and FQGNSA. This CDR3 has 14 residues. Trimming at V came to 2 bases and at J to 9 bases, leaving 3 bases not matched to a gene. The chain's CDR3 is CASSLPSGGREQFF. The DNA for the CDR3 is TGTGCCAGCAGCTTACCTAGCGGGGGGCGTGAGCAGTTCTTC.

This rearrangement joins TRBV11-2 to TRBJ2-3; no clear D gene. Trimming cost V 5 bases and J 2 bases, with 14 bases left between them. The germline V gene encodes CDR1 SGHAT and CDR2 FQNNGV. There are 15 residues in the CDR3. This chain's CDR3 is CASSLLENPTDTQYF. For the CDR3, the DNA is TGTGCCAGCAGCCTATTAGAGAACCCCACAGATACGCAGTATTTT. The full variable domain, in which reference TRBV11-2 and TRBJ2-3 provide the parts outside the CDR3, is EAGVAQSPRYKIIEKRQSVAFWCNPISGHATLYWYQQILGQGPKLLIQFQNNGVVDDSQLPKDRFSAERLKGVDSTLKIQPAKLEDSAVYLCASSLLENPTDTQYFGPGTRLTVL.

The chain links TRBV2 to TRBJ2-5; TRBD1 agrees at 9 bases. The junction had 13 bases not matched to a gene; V was cut back by 7 bases and J by 4 bases. The germline gives CDR1 SNHLY, CDR2 FYNNEI. The CDR3 runs to 16 residues. The DNA for the CDR3 is TGTGCCAGCACCGGGGGGACAGGGTACGGGCTAGAGACCCAGTACTTC. Translated, it gives CASTGGTGYGLETQYF.

V is TRBV5-4 and J is TRBJ2-5; D possibly corresponds to TRBD2 (6 bases). CDR1 is SGHNT and CDR2 is YYREEE in the germline V gene (reference sequence). Trimming removed 4 bases at V and 3 bases at J, with 28 bases between. This CDR3 region has 19 residues. The chain's CDR3 is CASSPGQKVGGITKETQYF. CDR3 coding DNA: TGTGCCAGCAGCCCAGGGCAAAAAGTTGGGGGGATCACCAAAGAGACCCAGTACTTC.

The V call is TRBV3-1 (or the pseudogene TRBV3-2), the J call TRBJ1-1; 8 bases fit TRBD1. The CDR3 runs 15 residues. Germline lookup yields CDR1 LGHDT and CDR2 YNNKEL (reference sequence). V dropped 6 bases and J dropped 0; count of bases not matched to a gene: 6. As DNA, the CDR3 is TGTGCCAGCAGTCGGACAGGGAGAATGAACACTGAAGCTTTCTTT. Its protein is CASSRTGRMNTEAFF.

The chain links TRBV9 to TRBJ1-2, with 9 bases lining up with TRBD1. With V trimmed by 3 bases and J by 5 bases, 5 bases remained unmatched. The CDR3 is made up of 14 amino acids. Germline CDR1 reads SGDLS; CDR2 reads YYNGEE. Here the CDR3 reads CASSETGGVYGYTF. As DNA, the CDR3 is TGTGCCAGCAGCGAGACAGGGGGTGTTTATGGCTACACCTTC.

V usage is TRBV4-2 and J usage is TRBJ2-5, with D perhaps TRBD1 (6 bases). The CDR3 is made up of 16 amino acids. V was cut by 0 bases and J by 1 base, with 12 bases left in between. Germline V gene lookup returns CDR1 LGHNA and CDR2 YNFKEQ. The CDR3 loop reads CASSQEWGLLQETQYF. Written as DNA, the CDR3 is TGTGCCAGCAGCCAAGAGTGGGGGCTTCTCCAAGAGACCCAGTACTTC.

The chain uses TRBV27 and TRBJ1-1, with D possibly matching TRBD1 (5 bases). The V and J ends lost 5 bases and 3 bases respectively, with 10 bases between them. CDR1 MNHEY and CDR2 SMNVEV come from the germline V gene (reference sequence). The CDR3 runs to 13 residues. CDR3 DNA sequence: TGTGCCAGCAGTACTACACAGGACACTGAAGCTTTCTTT. Encoded protein: CASSTTQDTEAFF.

Details on this clone: One junction end disagrees with the germline gene, perhaps due to a read error. This chain links TRBV19 with TRBJ2-7; tentative D call: TRBD2 (5 bases). The germline gives CDR1 LNHDA, CDR2 SQIVND (reference sequence). The CDR3 is 13 amino acids. The CDR3 nucleotides read TGTGCCAGTAGCATAGGACTTTCCTACGAGCAGTACTTC. As protein: CASSIGLSYEQYF.

Points on this clone: Other DNA variants within this sample encode the same CDR3. The rearrangement links TRBV30 to TRBJ1-3, with D perhaps TRBD1 (5 bases). There are 14 residues in the CDR3. The germline V gene encodes CDR1 GTSNPN and CDR2 SVGIG (reference sequence). V lost 4 bases and J lost 4, with 14 bases in between. DNA of the CDR3: TGTGCCTGGACCCGGGGGTCGTCGGGAAACACCATATATTTT. As protein: CAWTRGSSGNTIYF.

CDR3 region: CASSDAVGSPEAFF. The DNA for the CDR3 is TGTGCCAGCAGTGATGCGGTAGGCTCCCCTGAAGCTTTCTTT. The chain carries TRBV2 and TRBJ1-1; D remains unclear. The V end was cut by 3 bases, the J end by 6 bases, with 14 bases between. The CDR3 length is 14 residues. Germline lookup yields CDR1 SNHLY and CDR2 FYNNEI.

As for this clone: Distinct nucleotide sequences in the sample also encode this CDR3. The chain has TRBV5-1 and TRBJ2-1; a weak D match, TRBD2 (6 bases). The CDR3 has 14 residues. Trimming took 2 bases from V and 4 from J, leaving 10 bases between them. CDR1 and CDR2 from the germline V gene are SGHRS and YFSETQ. The chain's CDR3 is CASSFRDSYNEQFF. In DNA form, the CDR3 reads TGCGCCAGCAGCTTCCGGGACTCATACAATGAGCAGTTCTTC.

J is TRBJ1-2 and V is TRBV5-1; 8 bases match TRBD1. The CDR3 consists of 14 residues. The germline V gene encodes CDR1 SGHRS and CDR2 YFSETQ. The ends lost 3 bases at V and 5 bases at J; junction bases unmatched: 6. Here the CDR3 reads CASSYTGTGYGYTF. CDR3 coding DNA: TGCGCCAGCAGCTACACCGGGACAGGATATGGCTACACCTTC. Looking up the rest from reference TRBV5-1 and TRBJ1-2 gives the full variable domain: KAGVTQTPRYLIKTRGQQVTLSCSPISGHRSVSWYQQTPGQGLQFLFEYFSETQRNKGNFPGRFSGRQFSNSRSEMNVSTLELGDSALYLCASSYTGTGYGYTFGSGTRLTVV.

V usage is TRBV24-1 and J usage is TRBJ1-1; tentative D call: TRBD1 (6 bases). The V and J ends lost 7 bases and 4 bases respectively, with 12 bases between them. Germline CDR1 is KGHDR and CDR2 is SFDVKD. This CDR3 is built from 13 residues. The CDR3 coding sequence is TGTGCCACCAGAGGAACAGGGTTCACTGAAGCTTTCTTT. It codes for CATRGTGFTEAFF.